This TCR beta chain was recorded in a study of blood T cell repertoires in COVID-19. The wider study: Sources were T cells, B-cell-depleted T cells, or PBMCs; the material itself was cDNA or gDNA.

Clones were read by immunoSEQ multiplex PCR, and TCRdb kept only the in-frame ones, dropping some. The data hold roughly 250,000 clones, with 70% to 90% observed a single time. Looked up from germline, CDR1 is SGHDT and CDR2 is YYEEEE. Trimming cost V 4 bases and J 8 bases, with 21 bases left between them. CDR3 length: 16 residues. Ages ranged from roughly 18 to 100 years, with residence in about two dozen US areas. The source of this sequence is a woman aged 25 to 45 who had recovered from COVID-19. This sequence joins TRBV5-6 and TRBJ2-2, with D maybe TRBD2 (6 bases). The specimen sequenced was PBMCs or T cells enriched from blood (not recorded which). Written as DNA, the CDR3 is TGTGCCAGCAGCCCCCTCGCGGGGAGCGGGTCGGGGGAGCTGTTTTTT. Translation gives CASSPLAGSGSGELFF.